This T cell receptor (beta chain) is drawn from a study of cytomegalovirus exposure and HLA in healthy donors. General observations from the study: Some V segments, TRBV6-2 and TRBV6-3 among them, were indistinguishable and were therefore excluded. The study had only CMV serostatus as immune exposure information. Follow-up analysis later connected one missense variant in DCLRE1C with trimming of TCR beta V- and J-genes.

The primer mix had 60 Vbeta and 13 Jbeta primers. As processed by the authors: Per a later analysis, the number of unique TCR beta chains was some 82 million, of which some 9.9 million were shared. Some clones are missing from TCRdb's copy, which holds only in-frame ones; the method was immunoSEQ multiplex PCR. Clone size and V and J calls were adopted from that table, with D and trimming inferred from the DNA. The sample lists about 110,000 clones; less than 70% were seen once. The CDR3 is 15 amino acids. Germline trimming cut 0 bases from V and 9 bases from J; bases unmatched to any gene: 5. Per the germline V gene, CDR1 is SNHLY and CDR2 is FYNNEI. In regard to this clone: Antigen: not known.

The TCR was taken from a woman aged 70 to 79 in good health and CMV-seropositive. Sequenced material: PBMCs. The chain combines TRBV2 with TRBJ2-1; 10 nucleotides match TRBD1. CDR3: CASSEAVGQGGEQFF. DNA of the CDR3: TGTGCCAGCAGTGAAGCTGTCGGACAGGGGGGTGAGCAGTTCTTC.